What follows are 30 T cell receptor beta chains derived from one specimen sequenced in a study of T cell responses to AZD1222 COVID-19 vaccine. Clones were read by immunoSEQ multiplex PCR, and TCRdb kept only the in-frame ones, dropping some. The repertoire holds about 94,000 clones, with around 84% as singletons. Sample: peripheral blood, taken 28 days after the second AZD1222 dose. The receptor set was obtained from an adult who received the AZD1222 COVID-19 vaccine.

The chain is built from TRBV9 and TRBJ2-1, with 11 bases matching TRBD2. This CDR3 comprises 14 residues. V lost 0 bases and J lost 9; bases outside the gene matches: 2. Germline CDR1 reads SGDLS; CDR2 reads YYNGEE. In DNA, the CDR3 is TGTGCCAGCAGCGTAGTAGCGGGAGGGCCTGAGCAGTTCTTC. Protein: CASSVVAGGPEQFF. The whole variable domain, filled in from reference TRBV9 and TRBJ2-1, reads DSGVTQTPKHLITATGQRVTLRCSPRSGDLSVYWYQQSLDQGLQFLIQYYNGEERAKGNILERFSAQQFPDLHSELNLSSLELGDSALYFCASSVVAGGPEQFFGPGTRLTVL.

This clone has a single count. The chain recombines TRBV5-1 with TRBJ2-7; 11 bases line up with TRBD2. V dropped 1 base and J dropped 0; count of bases not matched to a gene: 3. The CDR3 loop spans 16 amino acids. The germline V gene has CDR1 SGHRS and CDR2 YFSETQ. In DNA, the CDR3 is TGCGCCAGCAGCTTGACTAGCGGGGGTATCTCCTACGAGCAGTACTTC. It specifies CASSLTSGGISYEQYF.

The rearrangement links TRBV6-5 to TRBJ1-1, with TRBD1 matching 11 bases. V was clipped by 6 bases and J by 7 bases; unmatched bases: 4. The CDR3 contains 13 residues. CDR1 is MNHEY and CDR2 is SVGAGI in the germline V gene. CDR3 nucleotide sequence: TGTGCCAGCAGGGGACAGGGGGGCGGTGAAGCTTTCTTT. It codes for CASRGQGGGEAFF.

The V and J genes are TRBV11-2 and TRBJ2-7; D possibly corresponds to TRBD2 (5 bases). The germline V and J ends were trimmed by 1 base and 2 bases, with 15 bases remaining between them. CDR1 and CDR2 (germline): SGHAT, FQNNGV. The CDR3 contains 16 residues. The CDR3 nucleotides are TGTGCCAGCAGCTTAGTTTTCGACTACGGCCCCTACGAGCAGTACTTC. It yields the protein CASSLVFDYGPYEQYF. The whole variable domain, remainder taken from reference TRBV11-2 and TRBJ2-7, is EAGVAQSPRYKIIEKRQSVAFWCNPISGHATLYWYQQILGQGPKLLIQFQNNGVVDDSQLPKDRFSAERLKGVDSTLKIQPAKLEDSAVYLCASSLVFDYGPYEQYFGPGTRLTVT.

The J gene is TRBJ1-2, the V gene TRBV2, with 8 bases fitting TRBD1. Germline loops: CDR1 SNHLY, CDR2 FYNNEI. J gave up 5 bases and V 6 bases, and 8 bases lay outside the gene matches. The CDR3 runs to 14 residues. CDR3 loop: CASSLDREPYGYTF. CDR3 coding DNA: TGTGCCAGCAGCTTGGACAGGGAGCCTTATGGCTACACCTTC.

This chain connects TRBV5-1 to TRBJ2-3; the match to TRBD1 covers 9 bases. The germline CDR1 and CDR2 sequences are SGHRS and YFSETQ. V shed 3 bases and J 4 bases; nucleotides not matched to a gene: 6. The CDR3 contains 15 residues. The chain's CDR3 is CASSSTGGRADTQYF. The DNA of the CDR3 is TGCGCCAGCAGCTCTACAGGGGGCCGAGCAGATACGCAGTATTTT.

This rearrangement joins TRBV19 to TRBJ1-1; D uncertain. The germline V and J ends were trimmed by 6 bases and 3 bases, with 17 bases remaining between them. The CDR3 is 15 amino acids. Germline V CDR1 and CDR2: LNHDA, SQIVND (reference sequence). Written as DNA, the CDR3 is TGTGCCAGTAGGACCCCGCAGACGGTCGACACTGAAGCTTTCTTT. This sequence encodes CASRTPQTVDTEAFF.

The gene calls are TRBV28 and TRBJ2-5; 7 bases line up with TRBD1. Looked up from germline, CDR1 is MDHEN and CDR2 is SYDVKM. CDR3 length: 14 residues. With V trimmed by 2 bases and J by 2 bases, 2 bases remained unmatched. This CDR3 is CASSLGTAQETQYF. The CDR3 DNA reads TGTGCCAGCAGTTTAGGGACAGCTCAAGAGACCCAGTACTTC.

The chain recombines TRBV28 with TRBJ2-3, with D hard to call. This CDR3 has 16 amino acids. V lost 6 bases and J 4 bases, leaving 20 bases between the germline ends. The germline V gene has CDR1 MDHEN and CDR2 SYDVKM. The CDR3 protein is CASSLRRVTGPDTQYF. The DNA for the CDR3 is TGTGCCAGCAGCCTGCGAAGGGTCACGGGCCCAGATACGCAGTATTTT.

The CDR3 bases are TGTGCCAGCAGCTTGGACCCGACCCAGCCCCAGCATTTT. Its translation is CASSLDPTQPQHF. The chain carries TRBV5-4 and TRBJ1-5; D unresolved. V was clipped by 0 bases and J by 7 bases, with 8 bases between them. The germline V gene encodes CDR1 SGHNT and CDR2 YYREEE (reference sequence). This CDR3 is 13 amino acids long.

This chain joins TRBV18 and TRBJ2-1; no clear D gene. CDR3 length: 13 amino acids. Per the germline V gene, CDR1 is KGHSH and CDR2 is LQKENI. Trimming left V 0 bases short and J 12 bases short, with 12 bases between. The CDR3 DNA sequence: TGTGCCAGCTCACCACCGGCCCGACCCGGGCAGTTCTTC. Translating gives CASSPPARPGQFF.

The chain employs TRBV5-1 and TRBJ2-2; 9 bases match TRBD2. Losses at the gene ends were 2 bases for V and 3 bases for J; bases not matched to a gene: 5. The CDR3 totals 16 residues. The V gene's germline CDR1 is SGHRS and CDR2 YFSETQ. The CDR3 coding sequence is TGCGCCAGCAGCTTTTTGACTAGCGGTGACACCGGGGAGCTGTTTTTT. It yields the protein CASSFLTSGDTGELFF.

DNA for the CDR3: TGTGCCAGTAACCTACCGGGACAGGGAGACTATGGCTACACCTTC. Its translation is CASNLPGQGDYGYTF. This chain links TRBV19 with TRBJ1-2; 9 bases are shared with TRBD1. V was clipped by 7 bases and J by 3 bases; unmatched bases: 9. Germline V gene sequence: CDR1 LNHDA, CDR2 SQIVND (reference sequence). This CDR3 comprises 15 residues.

In its sample, this clone was seen a few times. This chain links TRBV29-1 with TRBJ2-7; TRBD1 is a possible D gene (6 bases). Between the trimmed V and J ends, which lost 6 bases and 4 bases, there was a span of 22 bases. CDR1 and CDR2 (germline): SQVTM, ANQGSEA. The CDR3 totals 15 residues. Here the CDR3 DNA reads TGCAGCGTAAGACTCCAGGGGAAAATAGTATACGAGCAGTACTTC. It is translated as CSVRLQGKIVYEQYF.

V gene TRBV4-1 combines with J gene TRBJ2-3, with unresolved D. This CDR3 contains 12 residues. The V end was cut by 0 bases, the J end by 8 bases, with 6 bases between. Germline values: CDR1 MGHRA, CDR2 YSYEKL. The CDR3 sequence: CASSQDQFTQYF. The CDR3 region has the DNA TGCGCCAGCAGCCAAGACCAGTTTACGCAGTATTTT.

The rearrangement links TRBV7-8 to TRBJ1-5; 8 nucleotides agree with TRBD1. CDR1 is SGHVS, CDR2 FQNEAQ, per germline. After removal of 4 bases from V and 7 bases from J, the junction contained 12 bases not matched to a gene. The CDR3 is 16 residues long. As DNA, the CDR3 is TGTGCCAGCAGCTCGGACAGGGATCTTCTCCGACAGCCCCAGCATTTT. Its translation is CASSSDRDLLRQPQHF.

Here the CDR3 reads CASTKRAGGADGYTF. CDR3 nucleotide sequence: TGTGCCAGCACCAAACGGGCAGGGGGCGCCGATGGCTACACCTTC. The chain joins TRBV6-5 to TRBJ1-2, with TRBD1 matching 8 bases. This CDR3 has 15 amino acids. V lost 7 bases, J lost 6 bases, and 13 bases stayed unmatched. Germline V gives CDR1 MNHEY, CDR2 SVGAGI.

The V call is TRBV2, the J call TRBJ2-7; 10 bases fit TRBD1. The CDR3 is made up of 14 amino acids. Germline trimming cut 6 bases from V and 2 bases from J; bases unmatched to any gene: 4. CDR1 SNHLY and CDR2 FYNNEI come from the germline V gene. The CDR3 DNA reads as TGTGCCAGCAGCGCCGGGACAGGGGCCTACGAGCAGTACTTC. Protein sequence: CASSAGTGAYEQYF.

The chain has TRBV12-3 or TRBV12-4 and TRBJ1-3, with D hard to call. The CDR3 extends over 12 amino acids. V was trimmed by 3 bases and J by 4 bases, leaving 4 bases between them. CDR3 residues: CASSFPGNTIYF. As DNA, the CDR3 is TGTGCCAGCAGTTTCCCGGGAAACACCATATATTTT.

The J gene is TRBJ2-7, the V gene TRBV18; tentative D call: TRBD1 (6 bases). Trimming cost V 0 bases and J 0 bases, with 9 bases left between them. The CDR3 has 15 residues. Germline V gene sequence: CDR1 KGHSH, CDR2 LQKENI. CDR3 residues: CASSPPGTFSYEQYF. CDR3 sequence (DNA): TGTGCCAGCTCACCACCAGGGACATTCTCCTACGAGCAGTACTTC.

The rearrangement uses TRBV2 and TRBJ2-1; tentative D call: TRBD2 (5 bases). V was clipped by 3 bases and J by 0 bases, with 9 bases between them. The V gene's germline CDR1 is SNHLY and CDR2 FYNNEI. CDR3 length: 15 amino acids. The DNA of the CDR3 is TGTGCCAGCAGTGACTTTGCGGGCTCCTACAATGAGCAGTTCTTC. This sequence encodes CASSDFAGSYNEQFF.

The chain combines TRBV3-1 (or the pseudogene TRBV3-2) with TRBJ1-2; TRBD1 aligns across 7 bases. The CDR3 has 14 residues. J was trimmed by 4 bases and V by 4 bases; bases with no gene match: 6. Germline-derived CDR1 and CDR2 are LGHDT and YNNKEL (reference sequence). The CDR3 is CASSLPGQVYGYTF. The CDR3 DNA follows: TGTGCCAGCAGCCTTCCTGGACAGGTCTATGGCTACACCTTC.

The chain employs TRBV18 and TRBJ1-1, with TRBD1 as a possible D gene (5 bases). CDR3 length: 15 residues. V was cut by 1 base and J by 5 bases, with 14 bases left in between. CDR1 KGHSH and CDR2 LQKENI come from the germline V gene. The CDR3 spells CASSPLLGVGTEAFF. The CDR3 DNA sequence: TGTGCCAGCTCACCACTCCTAGGGGTAGGGACTGAAGCTTTCTTT.

There are a few counts of this clone. This chain joins TRBV2 and TRBJ2-3; maybe TRBD2 (6 bases). The CDR3 extends over 15 amino acids. The germline V and J ends were trimmed by 8 bases and 2 bases, with 17 bases remaining between them. The germline V gene has CDR1 SNHLY and CDR2 FYNNEI. In DNA form, the CDR3 reads TGTGCCAGCCGTTTGGATCGGGAGCCCACAGATACGCAGTATTTT. This encodes CASRLDREPTDTQYF. Supplemented by reference TRBV2 and TRBJ2-3, the full variable domain reads EPEVTQTPSHQVTQMGQEVILRCVPISNHLYFYWYRQILGQKVEFLVSFYNNEISEKSEIFDDQFSVERPDGSNFTLKIRSTKLEDSAMYFCASRLDREPTDTQYFGPGTRLTVL.

The chain couples TRBV6-6 to TRBJ2-6, with TRBD1 matching 10 bases. The CDR3 runs 16 residues. After removal of 7 bases from V and 3 bases from J, the junction contained 6 bases not matched to a gene. Germline values: CDR1 MNHNY, CDR2 SVGAGI (reference sequence). The CDR3 is CASTSTGGIGANVLTF. DNA for the CDR3: TGTGCCAGCACCTCGACAGGGGGCATTGGGGCCAACGTCCTGACTTTC.

This clone has just a few counts. This chain links TRBV6-5 with TRBJ2-7; D is uncertain. CDR1 is MNHEY and CDR2 is SVGAGI in the germline V gene. The CDR3 sequence is 14 residues long. Trimming shortened V by 6 bases and J by 3 bases, and 15 bases separated the two germline ends. CDR3 protein: CASSRDTEVYEQYF. DNA for the CDR3: TGTGCCAGCAGCCGAGATACAGAGGTCTACGAGCAGTACTTC.

This chain uses TRBV5-4 with TRBJ1-1, with TRBD1 matching 7 bases. Per the germline V gene, CDR1 is SGHNT and CDR2 is YYREEE (reference sequence). Trimming at V came to 4 bases and at J to 1 base, leaving 7 bases not matched to a gene. The length of the CDR3 is 15 residues. The CDR3 is CASSSPDRANTEAFF. CDR3 DNA: TGTGCCAGCAGCAGCCCTGACAGGGCGAACACTGAAGCTTTCTTT.

This rearrangement joins TRBV6-2 or TRBV6-3 to TRBJ1-1; no definite D call. Germline V gene data show CDR1 as MNHEY and CDR2 as SVGEGT. V lost 6 bases, J lost 4 bases, and 21 bases lay in between. The CDR3 totals 16 residues. CDR3 bases: TGTGCCAGCAGCCCCTCAAGAGGCGGGTCAGGCACTGAAGCTTTCTTT. This sequence encodes CASSPSRGGSGTEAFF.

This clone was seen once. The chain is built from TRBV11-2 and TRBJ1-1, with 9 bases lining up with TRBD1. CDR3 length: 15 amino acids. The germline V gene encodes CDR1 SGHAT and CDR2 FQNNGV. Losses at the gene ends were 4 bases for V and 1 base for J; bases not matched to a gene: 4. Written as DNA, the CDR3 is TGTGCCAGCAGCTGGGGGACAGGGCAGAACACTGAAGCTTTCTTT. Protein product: CASSWGTGQNTEAFF. The whole variable domain, filled in from reference TRBV11-2 and TRBJ1-1, reads EAGVAQSPRYKIIEKRQSVAFWCNPISGHATLYWYQQILGQGPKLLIQFQNNGVVDDSQLPKDRFSAERLKGVDSTLKIQPAKLEDSAVYLCASSWGTGQNTEAFFGQGTRLTVV.

The rearrangement joins TRBV9 to TRBJ2-5; D perhaps matches TRBD2 (5 bases). Trimming removed 4 bases from V and 3 bases from J, with 10 bases in between. This CDR3 is 13 amino acids long. Germline V CDR1 and CDR2: SGDLS, YYNGEE. The CDR3 coding sequence is TGTGCCAGCAGCCTACACGGGGAAGAGACCCAGTACTTC. Amino acids: CASSLHGEETQYF.